Only one count was recorded for the clone carrying this T cell receptor (beta chain). This specimen comes from a study of blood T cell repertoires in COVID-19. Study information: PBMCs, B-cell-depleted T cells, or T cells provided the cDNA or gDNA that made up the material.

The repertoire was sequenced with immunoSEQ multiplex PCR; TCRdb's copy has only in-frame clones and lacks some. This table holds approximately 170,000 clones, about 85% found once. CDR3 length: 12 amino acids. V shed 0 bases and J shed 5 bases, with 7 bases lying between them. Germline CDR1 GTSNPN, CDR2 SVGIG (reference sequence). The sequenced sample consisted of peripheral blood. The source of this sequence is an elderly woman in a cohort sampled during active or convalescent COVID-19. The chain is built from TRBV30 and TRBJ2-5; no firm D call. The CDR3 here is CAWSVRLETQYF. The CDR3, as DNA: TGTGCCTGGAGTGTACGGTTGGAGACCCAGTACTTC. Complete variable domain (other parts from reference TRBV30 and TRBJ2-5): SQTIHQWPATLVQPVGSPLSLECTVEGTSNPNLYWYRQAAGRGLQLLFYSVGIGQISSEVPQNLSASRPQDRQFILSSKKLLLSDSGFYLCAWSVRLETQYFGPGTRLLVL.